A selection of T cell receptor beta chains follows, all from one sample in a study of monozygotic twins with inflammatory bowel disease. TCRdb reprocessed the 5' RACE reads; each CDR3 protein has one entry and no DNA is given. The sample's table shows approximately 200,000 distinct CDR3 sequences. The specimen sequenced was blood. The source of these receptors is a human donor with ulcerative colitis or Crohn's disease, or a healthy co-twin of an affected twin (not recorded which). Both conserved end residues are part of each CDR3. Each record gives: V gene, J gene, CDR3 protein.

V gene: TRBV10-3
J gene: TRBJ2-3
CDR3 protein: CAIRGKGLGGTDTQYF

V gene: TRBV5-1
J gene: TRBJ1-6
CDR3 protein: CASSQGQGNNSPLHF

V gene: TRBV5-1
J gene: TRBJ2-3
CDR3 protein: CASSLEKGDTQYF

V gene: TRBV5-6
J gene: TRBJ2-2
CDR3 protein: CASSIGQGATGELFF

V gene: TRBV10-3
J gene: TRBJ1-1
CDR3 protein: CAISLSGGNTEAFF

V gene: TRBV20-1
J gene: TRBJ1-3
CDR3 protein: CSARGPNTIYF

V gene: TRBV6-5
J gene: TRBJ2-1
CDR3 protein: CASSFWITRDSYNEQFF

V gene: TRBV20-1
J gene: TRBJ2-1
CDR3 protein: CSATPPWGEASWNEQFF

V gene: TRBV12-3/TRBV12-4
J gene: TRBJ2-7
CDR3 protein: CASSFEQYYEQYF

V gene: TRBV12-3/TRBV12-4
J gene: TRBJ2-7
CDR3 protein: CASSSPVAGPYEQYF

V gene: TRBV7-2
J gene: TRBJ2-3
CDR3 protein: CASSLWTSRPTDTQYF

V gene: TRBV7-2
J gene: TRBJ2-1
CDR3 protein: CASSLGSSGGAGQFF

V gene: TRBV20-1
J gene: TRBJ2-3
CDR3 protein: CSAQWWGGTSGVTDTQYF

V gene: TRBV18
J gene: TRBJ1-6
CDR3 protein: CASSRSTGYDNSPLHF

V gene: TRBV9
J gene: TRBJ1-5
CDR3 protein: CASSEQDQPQHF

V gene: TRBV20-1
J gene: TRBJ2-3
CDR3 protein: CSAGKGLAGGPNTQYF

V gene: TRBV7-6
J gene: TRBJ2-7
CDR3 protein: CASSLGGRPCEQYF

V gene: TRBV12-3/TRBV12-4
J gene: TRBJ2-3
CDR3 protein: CASSLRQPSTDTQYF

V gene: TRBV5-8
J gene: TRBJ2-1
CDR3 protein: CASSPEGYFYNEQFF

V gene: TRBV7-9
J gene: TRBJ1-1
CDR3 protein: CASTTNVNTEAFF

V gene: TRBV3-1
J gene: TRBJ1-1
CDR3 protein: CASSHGRAVSWAFF

V gene: TRBV5-1
J gene: TRBJ1-2
CDR3 protein: CASSLSTHPLRTYGYTF

V gene: TRBV10-2
J gene: TRBJ1-6
CDR3 protein: CASMASSYNSPLHF

V gene: TRBV20-1
J gene: TRBJ1-1
CDR3 protein: CSARVLGTEAFF

V gene: TRBV6-1
J gene: TRBJ1-5
CDR3 protein: CASSPSGTNSNQPQHF

V gene: TRBV12-3/TRBV12-4
J gene: TRBJ1-5
CDR3 protein: CASRSQGGQPQHF

V gene: TRBV27
J gene: TRBJ2-2
CDR3 protein: CASSYAGTGELFF

V gene: TRBV20-1
J gene: TRBJ2-6
CDR3 protein: CSARPQANVLTF

V gene: TRBV5-5
J gene: TRBJ1-6
CDR3 protein: CASSLDVSNSPLHF

V gene: TRBV7-2
J gene: TRBJ2-2
CDR3 protein: CASSLVWQGELFF

V gene: TRBV4-1
J gene: TRBJ2-7
CDR3 protein: CASSQEGTSGGHYEQYF

V gene: TRBV5-1
J gene: TRBJ1-4
CDR3 protein: CASSLGTGNEKLFF

V gene: TRBV29-1
J gene: TRBJ2-1
CDR3 protein: CSGETGVYNEQFF